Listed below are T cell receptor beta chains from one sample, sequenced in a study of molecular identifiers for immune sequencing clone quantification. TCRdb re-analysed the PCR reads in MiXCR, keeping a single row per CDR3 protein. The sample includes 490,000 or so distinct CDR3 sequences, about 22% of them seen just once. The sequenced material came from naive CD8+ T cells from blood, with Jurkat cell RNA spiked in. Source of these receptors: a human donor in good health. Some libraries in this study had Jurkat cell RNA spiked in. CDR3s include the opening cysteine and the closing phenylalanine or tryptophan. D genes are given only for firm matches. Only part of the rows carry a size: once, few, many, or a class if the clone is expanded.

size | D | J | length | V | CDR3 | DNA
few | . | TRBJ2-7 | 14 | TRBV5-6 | CASSPGGTRYEQYF | TGTGCCAGCAGCCCCGGTGGGACCCGCTACGAGCAGTACTTC
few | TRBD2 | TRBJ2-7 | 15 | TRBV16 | CASSQVISGSYEQYF | TGTGCCAGCAGCCAAGTGATTAGCGGGAGCTACGAGCAGTACTTC
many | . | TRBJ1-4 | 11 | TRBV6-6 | CASSYQEKLFF | TGTGCCAGCAGTTATCAGGAAAAACTGTTTTTT
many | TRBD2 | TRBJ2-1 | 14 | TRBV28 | CASRTSGSANEQFF | TGTGCCAGTAGGACTAGCGGGAGTGCGAATGAGCAGTTCTTC
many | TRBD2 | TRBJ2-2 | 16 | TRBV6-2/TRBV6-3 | CASRQTTSGRTGELFF | TGTGCCAGCAGACAAACCACTAGCGGGAGGACCGGGGAGCTGTTTTTT
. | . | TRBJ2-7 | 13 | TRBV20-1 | CSATTGTSYEQYF | TGCAGTGCCACTACCGGGACCTCCTACGAGCAGTACTTC
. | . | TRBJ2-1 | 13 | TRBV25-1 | CASSGVGDYEQFF | TGTGCCAGCAGTGGAGTGGGGGATTATGAGCAGTTCTTC
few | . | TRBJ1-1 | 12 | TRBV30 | CAWSDTNTEAFF | TGTGCCTGGAGCGACACGAACACTGAAGCTTTCTTT
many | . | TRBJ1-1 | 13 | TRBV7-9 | CASSLAIKGEAFF | TGTGCCAGCAGCTTAGCTATTAAGGGTGAAGCTTTCTTT
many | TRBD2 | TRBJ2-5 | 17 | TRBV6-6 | CASSPYGLAGGAETQYF | TGTGCCAGCAGCCCCTATGGACTAGCGGGAGGGGCGGAGACCCAGTACTTC
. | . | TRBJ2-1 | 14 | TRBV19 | CASSISPGANEQFF | TGTGCCAGTAGTATTTCTCCAGGGGCGAATGAGCAGTTCTTC
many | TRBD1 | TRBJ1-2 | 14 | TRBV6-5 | CASSYAGGSYGYTF | TGTGCCAGCAGTTACGCAGGGGGCAGCTATGGCTACACCTTC
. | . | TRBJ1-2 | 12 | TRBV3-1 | CASSQDRDDYTF | TGTGCCAGCAGCCAAGATAGGGATGACTACACCTTC
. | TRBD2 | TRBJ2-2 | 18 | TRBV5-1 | CASSFGTSGSGGTGELFF | TGCGCCAGCAGCTTCGGGACTAGCGGGAGTGGCGGCACCGGGGAGCTGTTTTTT
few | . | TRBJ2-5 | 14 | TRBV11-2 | CATSGWESQETQYF | TGTGCCACCAGTGGGTGGGAGAGCCAAGAGACCCAGTACTTC